This is a list of T cell receptor beta chains from one sample in a study of blood T cell repertoires in COVID-19. Sequencing used immunoSEQ multiplex PCR; TCRdb keeps in-frame clones, though not all of them. The data show around 39,000 clones, 86% seen once. The sample was peripheral blood. These receptors were taken from a man aged 55 to 69 with active COVID-19. The CDR3 runs from the conserved cysteine through the conserved F or W. A D gene is named only where the DNA matches it firmly. Size is omitted from some rows. Given values are once, few, many or a class for expanded clones.

j_call v_call clone_size d_call cdr3_aa cdr3_nt
TRBJ2-1 TRBV3-1/TRBV3-2 NA NA CASSQDQTAQFF TGTGCCAGCAGCCAAGATCAGACAGCGCAGTTCTTC
TRBJ2-1 TRBV24-1 NA TRBD1 CATSDLGTGRYNEQFF TGTGCCACCAGTGATTTGGGGACAGGCCGCTACAATGAGCAGTTCTTC
TRBJ2-4 TRBV4-1 NA TRBD2 CASSQPGLADAKNIQYF TGCGCCAGCAGCCAACCGGGACTAGCGGACGCCAAAAACATTCAGTACTTC
TRBJ1-1 TRBV20-1 NA TRBD1 CSASGTGPTEAFF TGCAGTGCTAGTGGGACAGGGCCCACTGAAGCTTTCTTT
TRBJ2-1 TRBV4-1 NA NA CASSQDQGGGPPYNEQFF TGCGCCAGCAGCCAAGATCAGGGGGGAGGCCCGCCCTACAATGAGCAGTTCTTC
TRBJ1-5 TRBV6-6 few NA CASSYPEDNQPQHF TGTGCCAGCAGTTATCCGGAGGACAATCAGCCCCAGCATTTT
TRBJ2-3 TRBV4-1 NA NA CASSQWAVGGDTQYF TGCGCCAGCAGCCAATGGGCGGTTGGGGGGGATACGCAGTATTTT
TRBJ2-3 TRBV5-4 NA TRBD2 CASSLVSSGTSTDTQYF TGTGCCAGCAGCTTGGTTTCTAGCGGGACCAGCACAGATACGCAGTATTTT
TRBJ1-2 TRBV21-1 NA NA CASSPDRGAYTF TGTGCCAGCAGCCCGGACAGGGGCGCCTACACCTTC
TRBJ1-1 TRBV14 once TRBD1 CASSQTRTGKTEAFF TGTGCCAGCAGCCAAACCCGGACAGGGAAGACTGAAGCTTTCTTT
TRBJ2-5 TRBV27 NA TRBD2 CASSPGTSLPFQETQYF TGTGCCAGCAGCCCCGGGACTAGCCTGCCCTTCCAAGAGACCCAGTACTTC